This TCR beta chain is drawn from a study of blood T cell repertoires in COVID-19 (dated by TCRdb to about 2020). Regarding the research as a whole: The collaborator samples originated in the United States, Italy and Spain and spanned the acute and convalescent phases of COVID-19. Where available, HLA class I and class II types were obtained from metadata supplied by the sample provider rather than from assay-based typing. Deeply sampled blood TCRbeta repertoires from subjects exposed to, actively infected with, or recovered from COVID-19 were included in the dataset. The prospective study material was composed of cDNA or gDNA derived from T cells, B-cell-depleted T cells, or PBMCs. A de-identified subject ID, COVID-19 status, age in years and sex were almost always included in the sample metadata. The repertoires were released in a freely available public database meant as a resource for research on the immune response to SARS-CoV-2. Samples were obtained from the ongoing ImmuneRACE study (first 160 participants) and from 1,200 or so subjects provided by 6 global collaborators. Study-level results and caveats: How much clinical and demographic metadata was included differed by source and by participant, and the metadata was provided uncurated.

Each collaborating institution followed its own protocols to collect whole blood in K2EDTA tubes. Collaborator samples were shipped for TCRbeta analysis as frozen whole blood, isolated PBMCs, or DNA extracted from either sample type. Points on this clone: Its antigen specificity is not known. Qualities for individual bases were not recorded, and no much larger clone is one base off.

Counted from cysteine to phenylalanine, this CDR3 has 14 amino acids. The only DNA kept is the CDR3, 42 bases in frame from the first base. The germline V gene (reference sequence) specifies GTSNPN as CDR1 and SVGIG as CDR2. Between the V and J ends, shortened by 2 bases and 5 bases respectively, the junction contains 10 bases. TCRbeta CDR3 regions were amplified from genomic DNA by means of the immunoSEQ Assay, a bias-controlled multiplex PCR. From the authors' description of their analysis: Within the assay, amplification of reference gene primers was used to estimate how many nucleated cells each sample contained. To quantify the absolute abundance of each unique TCRbeta CDR3 rearrangement, sequence reads were collapsed and filtered. For each sample, productive Simpson clonality was calculated as the square root of Simpson's diversity index over productive rearrangements. Entries here come from immuneACCESS through TCRdb and include only in-frame sequences with V and J called. Some clones fail to appear in such tables; in the studies checked, an unresolved V gene covers under half of the shortfall, and the cause of the remainder is unknown. The DNA was the basis for D and trimming; V, J and clone size are from that table. Present in this sample are 390,000 or so clones, roughly 90% of which were seen just once. 1.4% to 1.5% of the sample belongs to the ten largest clones.

The chain is made from TRBV30 and TRBJ1-6, with no confidently assigned D gene. The sequenced sample was peripheral blood. The source is a woman between 25 and 40 years old with active or convalescent COVID-19. The encoded CDR3 is CAWSPGSNNSPLHF. The DNA sequence is given as TGTGCCTGGAGTCCCGGTTCTAATAATTCACCCCTCCACTTT.